The present T cell receptor (beta chain) was sequenced within a study of CD8 T cells in Susac syndrome. TCR beta sequencing was performed on blood CD8+ and CD4+ T cells. Healthy donors served as age- and sex-matched controls. TEMRA cells were enriched by FACS, and CD4+ and CD8+ T cells were negatively isolated. The RNA input was 0.5 to 1 ug, and it was reverse transcribed with random hexamers. Amplification of TCR beta CDR3 by immunoSEQ multiplex PCR spanned 54 Vbeta and 13 Jbeta. Each CDR3 protein is one row after TCRdb ran MiXCR on the immunoSEQ multiplex PCR reads. The sample has 85,000 to 90,000 distinct CDR3 sequences, roughly 93% seen once. The CDR3 contains 16 residues. CDR1 and CDR2 (germline): LGHNT, FRNRAP. V lost 4 bases, J lost 5 bases, and 6 bases stayed unmatched.

The V and J genes are TRBV12-5 and TRBJ2-5, with TRBD2 matching 14 bases. What was sequenced was CD8+ T cells from PBMCs. The clonotype comes from a human donor in good health. CDR3 loop: CASGWTSGGWSETQYF. The DNA for the CDR3 is TGTGCTAGTGGTTGGACTAGCGGGGGGTGGTCGGAGACCCAGTACTTC.